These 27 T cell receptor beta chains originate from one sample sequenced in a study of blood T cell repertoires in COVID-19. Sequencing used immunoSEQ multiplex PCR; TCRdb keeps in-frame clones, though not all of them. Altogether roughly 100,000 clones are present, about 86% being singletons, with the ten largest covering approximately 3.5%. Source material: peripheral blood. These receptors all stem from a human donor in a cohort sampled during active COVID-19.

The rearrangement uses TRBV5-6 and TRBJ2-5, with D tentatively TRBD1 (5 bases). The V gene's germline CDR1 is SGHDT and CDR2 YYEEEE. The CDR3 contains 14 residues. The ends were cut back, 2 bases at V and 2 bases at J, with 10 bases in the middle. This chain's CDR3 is CASSFIGVQETQYF. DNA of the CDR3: TGTGCCAGCAGCTTCATAGGGGTGCAAGAGACCCAGTACTTC.

The CDR3 loop is CASSYKETQYF. The CDR3 bases are TGCGCCAGCAGCTACAAAGAGACCCAGTACTTC. This chain uses TRBV5-1 with TRBJ2-5; no definite D call. CDR1 is SGHRS, CDR2 YFSETQ, per germline. The CDR3 has 11 amino acids. V dropped 3 bases and J dropped 3 bases, with 3 bases sitting between them.

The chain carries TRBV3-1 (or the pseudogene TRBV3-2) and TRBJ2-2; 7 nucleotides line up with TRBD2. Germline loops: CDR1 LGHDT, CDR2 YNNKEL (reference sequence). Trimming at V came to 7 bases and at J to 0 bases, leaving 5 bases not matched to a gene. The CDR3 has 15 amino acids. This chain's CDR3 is CASKLGGSNTGELFF. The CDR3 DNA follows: TGTGCCAGCAAACTCGGGGGGTCGAACACCGGGGAGCTGTTTTTT.

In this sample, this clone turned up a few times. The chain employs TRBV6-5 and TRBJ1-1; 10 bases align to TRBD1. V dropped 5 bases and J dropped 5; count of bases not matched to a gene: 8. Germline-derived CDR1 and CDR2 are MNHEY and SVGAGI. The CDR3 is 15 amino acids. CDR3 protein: CASSRLDRGRTEAFF. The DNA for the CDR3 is TGTGCCAGCAGTCGCCTGGACAGGGGGAGGACTGAAGCTTTCTTT.

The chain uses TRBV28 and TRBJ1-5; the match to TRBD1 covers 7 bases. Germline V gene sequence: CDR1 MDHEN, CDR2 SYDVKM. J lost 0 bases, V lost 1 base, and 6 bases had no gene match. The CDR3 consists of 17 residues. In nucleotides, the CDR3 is TGTGCCAGCAGTTTATATTTGGGACAGAATAGCAATCAGCCCCAGCATTTT. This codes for CASSLYLGQNSNQPQHF.

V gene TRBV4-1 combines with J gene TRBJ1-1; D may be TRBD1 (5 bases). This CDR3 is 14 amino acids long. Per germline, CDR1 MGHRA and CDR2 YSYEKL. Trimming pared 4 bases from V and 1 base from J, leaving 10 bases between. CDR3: CASSLGHTNTEAFF. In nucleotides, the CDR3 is TGCGCCAGCAGCCTTGGACACACGAACACTGAAGCTTTCTTT.

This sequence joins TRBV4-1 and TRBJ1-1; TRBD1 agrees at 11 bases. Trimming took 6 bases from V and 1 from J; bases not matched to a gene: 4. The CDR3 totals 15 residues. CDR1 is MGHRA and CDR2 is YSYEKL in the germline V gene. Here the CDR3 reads CASRPGQGGNTEAFF. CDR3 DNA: TGCGCCAGCAGGCCGGGACAGGGGGGGAACACTGAAGCTTTCTTT.

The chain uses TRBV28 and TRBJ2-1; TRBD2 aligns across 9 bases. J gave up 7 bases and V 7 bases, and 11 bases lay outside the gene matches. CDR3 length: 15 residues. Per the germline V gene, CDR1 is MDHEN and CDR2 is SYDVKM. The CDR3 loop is CASKEGREGLNEQFF. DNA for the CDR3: TGTGCCAGCAAAGAAGGGCGGGAGGGCCTGAATGAGCAGTTCTTC.

CDR3 nucleotides: TGTGCCAGCAGCTTAGGAGGGCTAGCGGGAGATACGCAGTATTTT. Protein product: CASSLGGLAGDTQYF. The chain couples TRBV11-3 to TRBJ2-3; 8 bases are shared with TRBD2. The CDR3 sequence is 15 residues long. Germline lookup yields CDR1 SGHNT and CDR2 YENEEA. The trim removed 1 base at V and 5 bases at J, leaving 5 bases unmatched.

For the CDR3, the DNA is TGTGCCAGCAGTTACTCGCAGGGGGCCGGCATTCAGTACTTC. Translating it yields CASSYSQGAGIQYF. This chain uses TRBV6-2 or TRBV6-3 with TRBJ2-4; TRBD1 agrees at 8 bases. This CDR3 is built from 14 residues. Trimming removed 0 bases from V and 9 bases from J; junction bases left unmatched: 4. In germline, CDR1 is MNHEY, CDR2 SVGEGT.

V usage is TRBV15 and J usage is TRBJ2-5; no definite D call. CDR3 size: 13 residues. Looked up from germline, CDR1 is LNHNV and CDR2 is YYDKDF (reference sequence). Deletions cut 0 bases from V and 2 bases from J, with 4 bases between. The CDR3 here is CATSRDLQETQYF. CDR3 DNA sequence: TGTGCCACCAGCAGAGACCTTCAAGAGACCCAGTACTTC.

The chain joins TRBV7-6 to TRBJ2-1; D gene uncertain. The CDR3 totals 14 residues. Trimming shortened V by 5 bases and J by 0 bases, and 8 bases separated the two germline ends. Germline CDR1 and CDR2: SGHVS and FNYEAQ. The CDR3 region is CASSPGSSYNEQFF. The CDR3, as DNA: TGTGCCAGCAGCCCCGGGTCCTCCTACAATGAGCAGTTCTTC.

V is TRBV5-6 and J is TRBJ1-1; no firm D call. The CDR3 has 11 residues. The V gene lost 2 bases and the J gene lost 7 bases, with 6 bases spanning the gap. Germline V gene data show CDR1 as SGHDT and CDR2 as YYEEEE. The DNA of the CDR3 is TGTGCCAGCAGCTTTGGACTTGAAGCTTTCTTT. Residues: CASSFGLEAFF. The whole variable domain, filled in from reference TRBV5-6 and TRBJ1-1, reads DAGVTQSPTHLIKTRGQQVTLRCSPKSGHDTVSWYQQALGQGPQFIFQYYEEEERQRGNFPDRFSGHQFPNYSSELNVNALLLGDSALYLCASSFGLEAFFGQGTRLTVV.

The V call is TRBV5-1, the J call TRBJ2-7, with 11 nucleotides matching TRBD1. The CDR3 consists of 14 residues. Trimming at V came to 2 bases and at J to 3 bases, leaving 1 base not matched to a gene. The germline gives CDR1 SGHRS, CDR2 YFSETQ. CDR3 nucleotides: TGCGCCAGCAGCTTAGGGACAGGGGGCTACGAGCAGTACTTC. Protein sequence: CASSLGTGGYEQYF.

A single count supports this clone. The CDR3 DNA reads as TGTGCCAGCTCCCGAGGACAGGGGGGAGACGAAGCTTTCTTT. Its translation: CASSRGQGGDEAFF. V and J are TRBV18 and TRBJ1-1, with 10 bases that match TRBD1. The germline V gene encodes CDR1 KGHSH and CDR2 LQKENI. J gave up 8 bases and V 6 bases, and 9 bases lay outside the gene matches. The CDR3 runs 14 residues. Looking up the rest from reference TRBV18 and TRBJ1-1 gives the full variable domain: NAGVMQNPRHLVRRRGQEARLRCSPMKGHSHVYWYRQLPEEGLKFMVYLQKENIIDESGMPKERFSAEFPKEGPSILRIQQVVRGDSAAYFCASSRGQGGDEAFFGQGTRLTVV.

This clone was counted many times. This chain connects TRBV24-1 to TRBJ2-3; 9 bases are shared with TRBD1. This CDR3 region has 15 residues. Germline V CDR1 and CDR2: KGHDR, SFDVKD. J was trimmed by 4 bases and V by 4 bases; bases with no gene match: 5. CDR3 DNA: TGTGCCACCAGTGACACCGGGACAGGGTCAGATACGCAGTATTTT. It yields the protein CATSDTGTGSDTQYF.

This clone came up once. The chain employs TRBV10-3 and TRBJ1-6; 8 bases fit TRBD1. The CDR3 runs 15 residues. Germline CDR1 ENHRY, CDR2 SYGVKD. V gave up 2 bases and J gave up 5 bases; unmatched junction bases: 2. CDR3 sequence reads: CAISEGQGDNSPLHF. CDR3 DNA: TGTGCCATCAGTGAGGGACAGGGCGATAATTCACCCCTCCACTTT.

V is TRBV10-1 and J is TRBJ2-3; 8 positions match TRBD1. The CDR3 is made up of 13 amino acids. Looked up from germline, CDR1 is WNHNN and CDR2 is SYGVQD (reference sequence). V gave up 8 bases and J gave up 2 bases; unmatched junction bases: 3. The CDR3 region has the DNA TGCGCCAGCTCGGACAGGGCCACAGATACGCAGTATTTT. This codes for CASSDRATDTQYF.

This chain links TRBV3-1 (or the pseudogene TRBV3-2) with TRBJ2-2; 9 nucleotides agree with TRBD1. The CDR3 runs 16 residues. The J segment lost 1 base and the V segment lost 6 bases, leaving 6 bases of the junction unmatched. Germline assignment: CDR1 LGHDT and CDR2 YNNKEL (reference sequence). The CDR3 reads CASSTGTGMNTGELFF. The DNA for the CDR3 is TGTGCCAGCAGTACCGGGACAGGGATGAACACCGGGGAGCTGTTTTTT.

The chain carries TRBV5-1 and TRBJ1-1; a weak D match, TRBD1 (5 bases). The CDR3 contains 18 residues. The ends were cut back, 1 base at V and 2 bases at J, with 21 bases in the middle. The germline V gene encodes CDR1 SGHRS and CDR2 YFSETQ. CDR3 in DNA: TGCGCCAGCAGCTTGTCGGTTGGCAAGGGGCCTCGAAACACTGAAGCTTTCTTT. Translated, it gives CASSLSVGKGPRNTEAFF.

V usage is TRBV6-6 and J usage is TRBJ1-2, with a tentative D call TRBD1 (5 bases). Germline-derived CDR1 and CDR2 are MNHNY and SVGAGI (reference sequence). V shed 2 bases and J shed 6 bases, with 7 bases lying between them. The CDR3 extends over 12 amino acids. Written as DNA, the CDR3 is TGTGCCAGCAGTTACGAAGGGGATGGCTACACCTTC. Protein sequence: CASSYEGDGYTF.

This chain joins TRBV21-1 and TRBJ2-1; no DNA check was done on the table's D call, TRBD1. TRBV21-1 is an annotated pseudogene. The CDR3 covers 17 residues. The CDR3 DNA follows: TGTGCCAGCAGCAAAACGAGGACACCTATCCTCCTCAATGAGCAGTTCTTC. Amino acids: CASSKTRTPILLNEQFF.

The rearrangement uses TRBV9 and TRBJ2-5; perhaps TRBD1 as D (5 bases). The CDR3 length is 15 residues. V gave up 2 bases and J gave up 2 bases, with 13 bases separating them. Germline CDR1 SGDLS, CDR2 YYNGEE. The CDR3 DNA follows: TGTGCCAGCAGCGTTTCGCCAGGGCCGCAAGAGACCCAGTACTTC. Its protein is CASSVSPGPQETQYF.

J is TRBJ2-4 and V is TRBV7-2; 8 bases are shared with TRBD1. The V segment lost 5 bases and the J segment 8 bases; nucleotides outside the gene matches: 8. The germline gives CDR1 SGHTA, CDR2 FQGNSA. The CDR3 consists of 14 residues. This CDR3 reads CASSPLDRVYIQYF. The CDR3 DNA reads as TGTGCCAGCAGCCCTCTGGACAGGGTATACATTCAGTACTTC. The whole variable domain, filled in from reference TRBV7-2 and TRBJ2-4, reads GAGVSQSPSNKVTEKGKDVELRCDPISGHTALYWYRQSLGQGLEFLIYFQGNSAPDKSGLPSDRFSAERTGGSVSTLTIQRTQQEDSAVYLCASSPLDRVYIQYFGAGTRLSVL.

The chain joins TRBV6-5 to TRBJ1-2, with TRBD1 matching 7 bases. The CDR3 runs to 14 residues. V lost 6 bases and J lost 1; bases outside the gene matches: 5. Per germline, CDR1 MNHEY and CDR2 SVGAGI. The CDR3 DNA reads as TGTGCCAGCAGGAACAGGGGATTTAACTATGGCTACACCTTC. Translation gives CASRNRGFNYGYTF.

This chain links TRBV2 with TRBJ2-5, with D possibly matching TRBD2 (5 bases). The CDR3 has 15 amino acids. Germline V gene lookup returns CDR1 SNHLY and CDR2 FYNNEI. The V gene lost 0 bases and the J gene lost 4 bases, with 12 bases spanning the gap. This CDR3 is CASSEAHEGSETQYF. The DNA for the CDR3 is TGTGCCAGCAGTGAAGCCCATGAGGGCTCAGAGACCCAGTACTTC. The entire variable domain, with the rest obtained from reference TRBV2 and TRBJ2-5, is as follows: EPEVTQTPSHQVTQMGQEVILRCVPISNHLYFYWYRQILGQKVEFLVSFYNNEISEKSEIFDDQFSVERPDGSNFTLKIRSTKLEDSAMYFCASSEAHEGSETQYFGPGTRLLVL.

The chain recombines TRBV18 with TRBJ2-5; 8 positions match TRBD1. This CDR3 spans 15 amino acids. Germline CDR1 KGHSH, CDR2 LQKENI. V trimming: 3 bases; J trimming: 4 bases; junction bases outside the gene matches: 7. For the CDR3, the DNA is TGTGCCAGCTCACCCGACAGGGGCCAAGGAGAGACCCAGTACTTC. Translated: CASSPDRGQGETQYF.